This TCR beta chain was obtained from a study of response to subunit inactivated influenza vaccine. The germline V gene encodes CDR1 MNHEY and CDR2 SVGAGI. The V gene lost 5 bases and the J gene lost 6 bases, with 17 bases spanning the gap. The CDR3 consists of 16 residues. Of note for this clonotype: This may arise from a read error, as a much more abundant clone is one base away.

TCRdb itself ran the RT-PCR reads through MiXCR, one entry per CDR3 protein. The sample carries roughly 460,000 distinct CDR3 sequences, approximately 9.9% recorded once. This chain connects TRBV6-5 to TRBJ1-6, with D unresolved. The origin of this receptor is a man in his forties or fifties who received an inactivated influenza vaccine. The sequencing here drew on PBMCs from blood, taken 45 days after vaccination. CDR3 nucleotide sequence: TGTGCCAGCAGTCACTTGCCTTTTGAGGGTAATTCACCCCTCCACTTT. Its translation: CASSHLPFEGNSPLHF.